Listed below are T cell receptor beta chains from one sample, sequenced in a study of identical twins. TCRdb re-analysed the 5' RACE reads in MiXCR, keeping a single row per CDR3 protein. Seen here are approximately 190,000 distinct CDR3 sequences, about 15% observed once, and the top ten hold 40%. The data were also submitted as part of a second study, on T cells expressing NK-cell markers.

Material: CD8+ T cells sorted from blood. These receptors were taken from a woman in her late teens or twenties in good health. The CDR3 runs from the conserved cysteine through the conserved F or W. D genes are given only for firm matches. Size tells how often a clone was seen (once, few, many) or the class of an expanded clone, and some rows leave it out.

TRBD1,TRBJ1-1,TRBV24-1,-,CATSGVTGEAFF,TGTGCCACCAGTGGAGTGACAGGGGAAGCTTTCTTT
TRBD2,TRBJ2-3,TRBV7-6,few,CASSPRTSGSKVDTQYF,TGTGCCAGCAGCCCCAGGACTAGCGGGAGTAAGGTGGATACGCAGTATTTT
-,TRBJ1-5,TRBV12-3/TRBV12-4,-,CASSSADSNQPQHF,TGTGCCAGCAGTTCCGCAGATAGCAATCAGCCCCAGCATTTT
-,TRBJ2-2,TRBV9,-,CASSAALGNGELFF,TGTGCCAGCAGCGCGGCCCTCGGTAACGGGGAGCTGTTTTTT
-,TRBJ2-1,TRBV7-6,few,CASSLVLGSNEQFF,TGTGCCAGCAGCTTAGTCCTGGGCTCCAATGAGCAGTTCTTC
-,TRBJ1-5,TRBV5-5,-,CASSLGLNNQPQHF,TGTGCCAGCAGCTTGGGGTTGAACAATCAGCCCCAGCATTTT
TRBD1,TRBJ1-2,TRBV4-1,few,CASSPEPGQGFGYTF,TGCGCCAGCAGCCCAGAACCCGGACAGGGATTCGGCTACACCTTC
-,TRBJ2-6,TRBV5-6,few,CASSLAGVSIGWANVLTF,TGTGCCAGCAGCTTGGCAGGCGTCTCGATAGGGTGGGCCAACGTCCTGACTTTC
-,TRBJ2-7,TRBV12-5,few,CATGFGGEQYF,TGTGCTACCGGATTTGGAGGGGAGCAGTACTTC
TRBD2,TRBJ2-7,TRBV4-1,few,CASSQESSGSYEQYF,TGCGCCAGCAGCCAAGAATCTAGCGGCTCCTACGAGCAGTACTTC
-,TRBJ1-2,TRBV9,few,CASSARQDLDGYTF,TGTGCCAGCAGCGCGCGACAGGATCTGGATGGCTACACCTTC
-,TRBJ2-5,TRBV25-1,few,CASNTPQVPETQYF,TGTGCCAGCAATACCCCACAGGTCCCAGAGACCCAGTACTTC
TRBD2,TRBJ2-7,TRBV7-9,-,CASSGSVSGIDYYEQYF,TGTGCCAGTTCGGGGTCGGTTAGCGGGATTGATTATTACGAGCAGTACTTC
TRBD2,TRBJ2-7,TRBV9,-,CASSVASGGNEQYF,TGTGCCAGCAGCGTAGCTAGCGGGGGCAACGAGCAGTACTTC